Presented here are 19 T cell receptor beta chains from one specimen sequenced in a study of blood T cell repertoires in COVID-19. Repertoires were generated with immunoSEQ multiplex PCR, while TCRdb's copy carries only in-frame clones and drops some. The sample has 150,000 or so clones, roughly 84% seen once. The material sequenced was peripheral blood. The receptors shown here come from a man aged 50-59 years with active or convalescent COVID-19.

This chain joins TRBV6-5 and TRBJ2-1; 10 bases map to TRBD1. Germline CDR1 reads MNHEY; CDR2 reads SVGAGI. J lost 9 bases, V lost 2 bases, and 10 bases had no gene match. This CDR3 has 16 amino acids. Here the CDR3 DNA reads TGTGCCAGCAGTTACACGGGGACAGGGGAGTTTGGTGAGCAGTTCTTC. Translating it yields CASSYTGTGEFGEQFF.

This clone was seen only a few times. This chain connects TRBV15 to TRBJ1-5; D ambiguous. The germline CDR1 and CDR2 sequences are LNHNV and YYDKDF (reference sequence). This CDR3 has 13 residues. V dropped 0 bases and J dropped 6 bases, with 6 bases sitting between them. CDR3 coding DNA: TGTGCCACCAGCAGAGATCGGAGTCAGCCCCAGCATTTT. This codes for CATSRDRSQPQHF.

The chain uses TRBV7-9 and TRBJ2-5; tentative D call: TRBD1 (5 bases). Germline CDR1 reads SEHNR; CDR2 reads FQNEAQ (reference sequence). The CDR3 consists of 13 residues. Trimming shortened V by 1 base and J by 5 bases, and 8 bases separated the two germline ends. This CDR3 is CASSLVQGETQYF. CDR3 in DNA: TGTGCCAGCAGCTTAGTTCAGGGTGAGACCCAGTACTTC.

The chain recombines TRBV18 with TRBJ1-5, with D maybe TRBD1 (6 bases). Trimming pared 1 base from V and 1 base from J, leaving 11 bases between. In germline, CDR1 is KGHSH, CDR2 LQKENI. CDR3 size: 16 residues. CDR3 region: CASSPRGGRSNQPQHF. The CDR3 region has the DNA TGTGCCAGCTCACCACGCGGGGGCCGGAGCAATCAGCCCCAGCATTTT.

The chain recombines TRBV24-1 with TRBJ1-1; 7 nucleotides align to TRBD1. Germline CDR1 is KGHDR and CDR2 is SFDVKD. This CDR3 spans 17 amino acids. V shed 3 bases, J shed 1 base, and the junction held 10 bases outside the gene matches. The CDR3 region has the DNA TGTGCCACCAGTGATAATAAGGCCGGGACAGAGAACACTGAAGCTTTCTTT. Its translation is CATSDNKAGTENTEAFF.

The chain combines TRBV4-2 with TRBJ2-3, with 8 bases that match TRBD2. V shed 3 bases and J 6 bases; nucleotides not matched to a gene: 5. CDR3 size: 14 residues. Germline V CDR1 and CDR2: LGHNA, YNFKEQ. CDR3 coding DNA: TGTGCCAGCAGCCATGGAGCGGGAGATGATACGCAGTATTTT. It specifies CASSHGAGDDTQYF.

This chain joins TRBV9 and TRBJ2-3; possible D gene TRBD1, 5 bases. The ends were cut back, 0 bases at V and 4 bases at J, with 9 bases in the middle. The germline gives CDR1 SGDLS, CDR2 YYNGEE. The length of the CDR3 is 14 residues. This CDR3 reads CASSVVQGADTQYF. CDR3 coding DNA: TGTGCCAGCAGCGTAGTCCAGGGTGCAGATACGCAGTATTTT.

The J gene is TRBJ2-5, the V gene TRBV7-9; TRBD1 matches 9 bases. The ends lost 3 bases at V and 4 bases at J; junction bases unmatched: 12. CDR3 length: 17 residues. Germline V gene data show CDR1 as SEHNR and CDR2 as FQNEAQ (reference sequence). CDR3 in amino acids: CASSLGGTGWKRETQYF. CDR3 coding DNA: TGTGCCAGCAGCTTGGGTGGGACAGGGTGGAAGAGAGAGACCCAGTACTTC. Full variable domain (missing parts from reference TRBV7-9 and TRBJ2-5): DTGVSQNPRHKITKRGQNVTFRCDPISEHNRLYWYRQTLGQGPEFLTYFQNEAQLEKSRLLSDRFSAERPKGSFSTLEIQRTEQGDSAMYLCASSLGGTGWKRETQYFGPGTRLLVL.

The chain has TRBV6-2 or TRBV6-3 and TRBJ1-5; D is ambiguous. V was cut by 2 bases and J by 6 bases, with 14 bases left in between. The germline V gene has CDR1 MNHEY and CDR2 SVGEGT. The CDR3 runs to 15 residues. The CDR3 is CASSYPMRVSQPQHF. DNA for the CDR3: TGTGCCAGCAGTTACCCGATGAGGGTCAGTCAGCCCCAGCATTTT.

This rearrangement joins TRBV11-3 to TRBJ2-2; TRBD2 matches 12 bases. The germline CDR1 and CDR2 sequences are SGHNT and YENEEA. V lost 1 base, J lost 6 bases, and 3 bases stayed unmatched. This CDR3 region has 16 residues. CDR3 in amino acids: CASSLVGLAGSGELFF. DNA for the CDR3: TGTGCCAGCAGCTTAGTTGGACTAGCGGGATCCGGGGAGCTGTTTTTT.

This rearrangement joins TRBV11-3 to TRBJ2-7; 8 bases map to TRBD2. Germline CDR1 reads SGHNT; CDR2 reads YENEEA. The CDR3 has 14 residues. Germline trimming cut 3 bases from V and 3 bases from J; bases unmatched to any gene: 4. CDR3 loop: CASSFSAGGYEQYF. The CDR3 DNA sequence: TGTGCCAGCAGCTTTTCTGCGGGAGGCTACGAGCAGTACTTC. The full variable domain, with the rest looked up from reference TRBV11-3 and TRBJ2-7, is EAGVVQSPRYKIIEKKQPVAFWCNPISGHNTLYWYLQNLGQGPELLIRYENEEAVDDSQLPKDRFSAERLKGVDSTLKIQPAELGDSAVYLCASSFSAGGYEQYFGPGTRLTVT.

This clone appeared once. The chain couples TRBV2 to TRBJ1-2, with a weak D call TRBD1 (5 bases). Germline-derived CDR1 and CDR2 are SNHLY and FYNNEI. Trimming took off 6 bases at V and 7 bases at J, with 12 bases between the two ends. The CDR3 consists of 12 residues. CDR3 DNA sequence: TGTGCCAGCAGGGACACGGACGGTGGCTACACCTTC. Translated: CASRDTDGGYTF.

The V call is TRBV6-6, the J call TRBJ2-7, with D tentatively TRBD1 (6 bases). The V and J ends lost 6 bases and 3 bases respectively, with 15 bases between them. Per the germline V gene, CDR1 is MNHNY and CDR2 is SVGAGI (reference sequence). CDR3 size: 14 residues. In DNA, the CDR3 is TGTGCCAGCAGAGAAGGGACAAAATTCTACGAGCAGTACTTC. Translation gives CASREGTKFYEQYF.

V usage is TRBV6-5 and J usage is TRBJ1-2, with 7 bases lining up with TRBD1. CDR1 and CDR2 (germline): MNHEY, SVGAGI. The CDR3 covers 13 residues. The V gene end was trimmed by 6 bases and the J gene end by 2 bases; junction bases not matched to a gene: 3. The CDR3 loop reads CASRWGQNYGYTF. In DNA, the CDR3 is TGTGCCAGCAGGTGGGGACAGAACTATGGCTACACCTTC.

This clone was detected a few times. This chain uses TRBV19 with TRBJ1-3, with 9 bases matching TRBD1. J lost 0 bases, V lost 5 bases, and 5 bases had no gene match. Germline V gives CDR1 LNHDA, CDR2 SQIVND (reference sequence). CDR3 size: 16 residues. The CDR3 DNA reads as TGTGCCAGTAGTTCTAACAGGGGGCACTCTGGAAACACCATATATTTT. As protein: CASSSNRGHSGNTIYF. Together with reference TRBV19 and TRBJ1-3, the CDR3 gives the full variable domain: DGGITQSPKYLFRKEGQNVTLSCEQNLNHDAMYWYRQDPGQGLRLIYYSQIVNDFQKGDIAEGYSVSREKKESFPLTVTSAQKNPTAFYLCASSSNRGHSGNTIYFGEGSWLTVV.

The chain recombines TRBV7-3 with TRBJ2-1; 8 bases are shared with TRBD1. CDR3 length: 14 residues. From germline, CDR1 is SGHTA and CDR2 FQGTGA. Unmatched junction bases numbered 7, after V lost 5 bases and J lost 7 bases. This chain's CDR3 is CASSNRQGRNEQFF. CDR3 sequence (DNA): TGTGCCAGCAGCAACAGACAGGGGAGAAATGAGCAGTTCTTC.

The rearrangement links TRBV7-9 to TRBJ1-6; the D is unclear. Trimming stripped 6 bases from V and 6 bases from J, with 6 bases between. The CDR3 contains 12 residues. Germline assignment: CDR1 SEHNR and CDR2 FQNEAQ (reference sequence). CDR3 loop: CASSNSNSPLHF. In nucleotides, the CDR3 is TGTGCCAGCAGTAACAGTAATTCACCCCTCCACTTT.

This chain uses TRBV3-1 (or the pseudogene TRBV3-2) with TRBJ2-3, with 9 bases matching TRBD1. V lost 3 bases and J lost 4; bases outside the gene matches: 5. The CDR3 has 15 residues. Germline V lookup: CDR1 LGHDT, CDR2 YNNKEL (reference sequence). DNA for the CDR3: TGTGCCAGCAGCCACAGACGGACAGGGGCAGATACGCAGTATTTT. Protein sequence: CASSHRRTGADTQYF.

The CDR3 nucleotides are TGTGCCAGCTACTCCACAGATTTCTATGGCTACACCTTC. Its protein is CASYSTDFYGYTF. The V call is TRBV9, the J call TRBJ1-2; D is undetermined. Germline V gives CDR1 SGDLS, CDR2 YYNGEE. V was pared by 7 bases and J by 4 bases, with 14 bases between. The CDR3 is made up of 13 amino acids.